The rows below give T cell receptor beta chains drawn from one sample of a study of identical twins. TCRdb analysed the 5' RACE reads with MiXCR anew, one entry per CDR3 protein. The table lists roughly 690,000 distinct CDR3 sequences, roughly 20% of them singletons. Separately, the same data were catalogued under a study of T cells expressing NK-cell markers.

Sample: PBMCs. These receptors came from a woman under 30 in good health. CDR3s include the opening cysteine and the closing phenylalanine or tryptophan. A D gene is named only where the DNA matches it firmly. Expanded clones get a size class; other rows say once, few or many, or leave the size out.

CDR3 length,clone size,J gene,D gene,V gene,CDR3 DNA,CDR3 protein
15,many,TRBJ2-3,TRBD1,TRBV6-5,TGTGCCAGCAGTTACAGCCGGACAGGCCCAGATACGCAGTATTTT,CASSYSRTGPDTQYF
13,many,TRBJ2-3,NA,TRBV4-3,TGCGCCAGCAGCCAACGGGGCCCAGATACGCAGTATTTT,CASSQRGPDTQYF
14,few,TRBJ2-5,NA,TRBV9,TGTGCCAGCAGCGTCGGCCAATTTGGGGAGACCCAGTACTTC,CASSVGQFGETQYF
14,few,TRBJ1-2,NA,TRBV20-1,TGCAGTGCGAGGGGCTCAGTCGCTAACTATGGCTACACCTTC,CSARGSVANYGYTF
19,NA,TRBJ2-3,TRBD2,TRBV20-1,TGCAGTGCTAGTTGGGGTCGACTAGCGGCTTCCCCGAATACAGATACGCAGTATTTT,CSASWGRLAASPNTDTQYF
15,NA,TRBJ2-7,TRBD1,TRBV20-1,TGCAGCGCAATATCCCAGGGGGCTAGCTCCTACGAGCAGTACTTC,CSAISQGASSYEQYF
16,few,TRBJ2-3,TRBD2,TRBV5-1,TGCGCCAGCAGCGTAACTAGCGGGGGGGCCTCAGATACGCAGTATTTT,CASSVTSGGASDTQYF
14,NA,TRBJ2-3,TRBD1,TRBV5-6,TGTGCCAGCAGCATCCTCCAGGGGGCAAATACGCAGTATTTT,CASSILQGANTQYF
13,NA,TRBJ1-2,NA,TRBV12-3/TRBV12-4,TGTGCCAGCAGCCTGTCCCAGGGCCCTGCAGAGACCTTC,CASSLSQGPAETF
15,NA,TRBJ2-3,TRBD2,TRBV14,TGTGCCAGCAGCAGGACTAGCGGAATACTAGATACGCAGTATTTT,CASSRTSGILDTQYF
14,NA,TRBJ2-6,NA,TRBV5-1,TGCGCCAGCCGCGTTGTGTCTGGGGCCAACGTCCTGACTTTC,CASRVVSGANVLTF
15,NA,TRBJ2-1,NA,TRBV27,TGTGCCAGCAGTTTATCGGATCGGATATTGAGGGAACAGTTCTTC,CASSLSDRILREQFF
18,many,TRBJ2-3,TRBD2,TRBV4-3,TGCGCCAGCAGCCCGCGGACTAGCGGGAGTGAGGGCACAGATACGCAGTATTTT,CASSPRTSGSEGTDTQYF
11,few,TRBJ2-3,NA,TRBV29-1,TGCAGCTCAACCATGGTTGATACGCAGTATTTT,CSSTMVDTQYF
16,few,TRBJ2-5,TRBD2,TRBV6-1,TGTGCCAGCCGACCACTAGCGGGGGGGCGTAAAGAGACCCAGTACTTC,CASRPLAGGRKETQYF
13,once,TRBJ2-1,NA,TRBV6-5,TGTGCCAGCAGTTACGGTCGTAACAATGAGCAGTTCTTC,CASSYGRNNEQFF
15,NA,TRBJ2-3,NA,TRBV7-2,TGTGCCAGCAGTTTTAGCCCGGGAAGGGGTACTTCGCAGTATTTT,CASSFSPGRGTSQYF
15,once,TRBJ2-3,TRBD1,TRBV7-2,TGTGCCAGCAGCCCAAGGACAGGGGAAGTGGTTACGCAGTATTTT,CASSPRTGEVVTQYF
14,few,TRBJ2-3,NA,TRBV5-5,TGTGCCAGCAGCTCTCTGGCGCTAACAGATACGCAGTATTTT,CASSSLALTDTQYF
16,many,TRBJ2-2,NA,TRBV29-1,TGCAGCGTGGAGGGACTCGGCCCTACGAACACCGGGGAGCTGTTTTTT,CSVEGLGPTNTGELFF
15,few,TRBJ2-5,TRBD1,TRBV6-1,TGTGCCAGCAGGGACGGGACAGGTCGGCAAGAGACCCAGTACTTC,CASRDGTGRQETQYF
15,NA,TRBJ2-1,NA,TRBV7-8,TGTGCCAGCAGCCGGGGCGGGCCATTAGGGTGGGAGCAGTTCTTC,CASSRGGPLGWEQFF
21,NA,TRBJ2-7,NA,TRBV11-2,TGTGCCAGCAGCCCGGTAGGGCGCTTGCGAAACCTCAGGCTACCTGGCTACGAGCAGTACTTC,CASSPVGRLRNLRLPGYEQYF
19,NA,TRBJ2-2,TRBD2,TRBV15,TGTGCCACCAGAGATGGGAGACTAGCGGGGGGAAGGAACACCGGGGAGCTGTTTTTT,CATRDGRLAGGRNTGELFF
13,many,TRBJ2-1,NA,TRBV29-1,TGCAGCGTTGTGGGGGGTGACTACAATGAGCAGTTCTTC,CSVVGGDYNEQFF
11,few,TRBJ1-1,NA,TRBV10-3,TGTGCCATCGGGGTGGACACTGAAGCTTTCTTT,CAIGVDTEAFF
15,NA,TRBJ1-3,NA,TRBV7-9,TGTGCCAGCAGCTTAGGAACCAGGGATGGAAACACCATATATTTT,CASSLGTRDGNTIYF
14,NA,TRBJ1-5,NA,TRBV5-5,TGTGCCAGCAGCTCTCTGGGACACAATCAGCCCCAGCATTTT,CASSSLGHNQPQHF
17,NA,TRBJ2-1,NA,TRBV4-3,TGCGCCAGCAGCCAAGATGCGGGGCCCGGAGCTTCCCCGAAGCAGTTCTTC,CASSQDAGPGASPKQFF
14,few,TRBJ2-1,TRBD2,TRBV20-1,TGCAGTGCTAGAGGACTAGCGGACTACAATGAGCAGTTCTTC,CSARGLADYNEQFF
14,NA,TRBJ2-2,NA,TRBV9,TGTGCCAGCCACCGGGACACGAAAACCGGGGAGCTGTTTTTT,CASHRDTKTGELFF
15,NA,TRBJ2-7,NA,TRBV10-3,TGTGCCACCTTATCCTCGACAGGCGAGTCCTACGAGCAGTACTTC,CATLSSTGESYEQYF
14,NA,TRBJ2-3,NA,TRBV7-9,TGTGCCAGCCACAGCGGGCGCCTCACAGATACGCAGTATTTT,CASHSGRLTDTQYF
13,NA,TRBJ2-7,TRBD2,TRBV14,TGTGCCAGCAGTCTGCGGGGGGGCCTCGAGCAGTACTTC,CASSLRGGLEQYF
20,few,TRBJ2-2,NA,TRBV6-2/TRBV6-3,TGTGCCAGCAGTTATCCCACCCCGGACGGGGTCTTTGGGAACACCGGGGAGCTGTTTTTT,CASSYPTPDGVFGNTGELFF
16,few,TRBJ2-2,TRBD2,TRBV7-9,TGTGCCTCTCAAAGGCTAGCGGGCACTGGAGGCGGGGAGCTGTTTTTT,CASQRLAGTGGGELFF
14,few,TRBJ2-6,NA,TRBV20-1,TGCAGTGCTAGAGATCCCGCTGGGGCCAACGTCCTGACTTTC,CSARDPAGANVLTF
15,NA,TRBJ2-7,TRBD1,TRBV11-2,TGTGCCAGCAGAAAGACAGGGGGGCGTTACTACGAGCAGTACTTC,CASRKTGGRYYEQYF
14,NA,TRBJ2-7,NA,TRBV5-1,TGCGCCAGCACTAATTTTGGGGCCTCCTACGAGCAGTACTTC,CASTNFGASYEQYF
13,NA,TRBJ1-2,NA,TRBV12-3/TRBV12-4,TGTGCCAGCAGTTTGGGGAAAGGGTATGGCTACACCTTC,CASSLGKGYGYTF
16,NA,TRBJ2-3,TRBD2,TRBV7-9,TGTGCCAGCAGCTTAGCTAGCGGGAGCGCAGCAGATACGCAGTATTTT,CASSLASGSAADTQYF
13,few,TRBJ2-3,NA,TRBV20-1,TGCAGTGCTAGCTCCCAAGAGGGGGATACGCAGTATTTT,CSASSQEGDTQYF
14,few,TRBJ2-5,NA,TRBV7-2,TGTGCCAGCAGCGGTCCCGGCATCCAAGAGACCCAGTACTTC,CASSGPGIQETQYF
15,many,TRBJ1-2,NA,TRBV29-1,TGCAGCGTTGAAGATCTTTTGGGACCGAACTATGGCTACACCTTC,CSVEDLLGPNYGYTF
15,few,TRBJ2-5,NA,TRBV20-1,TGCAGTGCTAGTGGTGGGGCAGGCATAGAAGAGACCCAGTACTTC,CSASGGAGIEETQYF
11,many,TRBJ2-1,NA,TRBV20-1,TGCAGTGCCAAGGAATACAATGAGCAGTTCTTC,CSAKEYNEQFF
15,NA,TRBJ2-1,TRBD2,TRBV5-1,TGCGCCAGCAGTCTAACACTAGCGGGGGCCAATGAGCAGTTCTTC,CASSLTLAGANEQFF
13,few,TRBJ1-2,TRBD1,TRBV12-3/TRBV12-4,TGTGCCAGCAGGGGCGGACAGGGTTTTGGCTACACCTTC,CASRGGQGFGYTF
15,NA,TRBJ2-7,TRBD1,TRBV9,TGTGCCAGCAGCCCAGAGGGACAGGGCGTTTCCGAGCAGTACTTC,CASSPEGQGVSEQYF
14,NA,TRBJ2-3,NA,TRBV2,TGTGCCAGCAGTTTCAATCGTGATGCAGATACGCAGTATTTT,CASSFNRDADTQYF
16,few,TRBJ1-2,TRBD1,TRBV6-1,TGTGCCAGCAGAAACGACAGGGCCTCTTCCCATCGTGGCTACACCTTC,CASRNDRASSHRGYTF